Below, 30 T cell receptor beta chains from the same sample are listed, as sequenced in a study of T cell responses to AZD1222 COVID-19 vaccine. Clones were sequenced by immunoSEQ multiplex PCR, and TCRdb holds only the in-frame ones, with some missing. The sample shows 150,000 to 200,000 clones, 85% to 95% of them seen only once. The sequenced sample was peripheral blood, obtained on day 0 of AZD1222 vaccination. These TCRs come from an adult in good health.

V gene TRBV12-3 or TRBV12-4 combines with J gene TRBJ2-3; D not resolved. There are 13 residues in the CDR3. Trimming removed 6 bases from V and 4 bases from J, with 11 bases in between. The CDR3 sequence: CASSRMSPDTQYF. DNA for the CDR3: TGTGCCAGCAGCCGTATGAGCCCAGATACGCAGTATTTT.

The chain joins TRBV5-1 to TRBJ1-1; D might be TRBD1 (5 bases). Germline V lookup: CDR1 SGHRS, CDR2 YFSETQ. This CDR3 spans 16 amino acids. Trimming stripped 0 bases from V and 1 base from J, with 13 bases between. CDR3 sequence: CASSLVGGVGNTEAFF. In DNA, the CDR3 is TGCGCCAGCAGCTTGGTCGGGGGAGTGGGGAACACTGAAGCTTTCTTT.

The chain joins TRBV9 to TRBJ1-1; TRBD1 is a possible D gene (6 bases). The V gene's germline CDR1 is SGDLS and CDR2 YYNGEE. V was trimmed by 3 bases and J by 0 bases, leaving 12 bases between them. This CDR3 region has 15 residues. The CDR3 DNA is TGTGCCAGCAGCGCCAGGACAGCCTTGAACACTGAAGCTTTCTTT. This sequence encodes CASSARTALNTEAFF.

J is TRBJ2-3 and V is TRBV2; D might be TRBD2 (6 bases). The germline gives CDR1 SNHLY, CDR2 FYNNEI. The CDR3 sequence is 15 residues long. Between the trimmed V and J ends, which lost 4 bases and 0 bases, there was a span of 11 bases. The CDR3 coding sequence is TGTGCCAGCAGTGTTTGGGGGACTAGCACAGATACGCAGTATTTT. It encodes CASSVWGTSTDTQYF.

The rearrangement joins TRBV7-9 to TRBJ1-1; 7 bases match TRBD1. Germline CDR1 SEHNR, CDR2 FQNEAQ (reference sequence). The V and J ends lost 2 bases and 8 bases, in that order; junction bases with no gene match: 11. The CDR3 contains 15 residues. The DNA for the CDR3 is TGTGCCAGCAGCTTATTAGCCCAGGGGGAGAGAGAAGCTTTCTTT. Translating gives CASSLLAQGEREAFF. Full variable domain (outside the CDR3, taken from reference TRBV7-9 and TRBJ1-1): DTGVSQNPRHKITKRGQNVTFRCDPISEHNRLYWYRQTLGQGPEFLTYFQNEAQLEKSRLLSDRFSAERPKGSFSTLEIQRTEQGDSAMYLCASSLLAQGEREAFFGQGTRLTVV.

This clone was counted once. The chain has TRBV9 and TRBJ1-2, with a tentative D call TRBD1 (5 bases). This CDR3 is built from 14 residues. V shed 9 bases and J shed 4 bases, with 19 bases lying between them. Germline V lookup: CDR1 SGDLS, CDR2 YYNGEE. The CDR3 loop is CATSKGRYPYGYTF. The CDR3 DNA reads TGTGCCACGTCCAAGGGGCGATACCCCTATGGCTACACCTTC.

The chain carries TRBV6-6 and TRBJ1-1; 10 bases line up with TRBD1. There are 16 residues in the CDR3. Germline V gene data show CDR1 as MNHNY and CDR2 as SVGAGI (reference sequence). V was clipped by 4 bases and J by 1 base; unmatched bases: 6. The CDR3 sequence is CASSFPRDRGNTEAFF. Here the CDR3 DNA reads TGTGCCAGCAGTTTTCCCCGGGACAGGGGGAACACTGAAGCTTTCTTT.

The chain's CDR3 is CASSLRPPTSGRSYEQYF. DNA of the CDR3: TGTGCCAGCAGCTTACGCCCACCGACTAGCGGGCGATCCTACGAGCAGTACTTC. The chain joins TRBV7-2 to TRBJ2-7, with 10 positions matching TRBD2. The CDR3 has 18 amino acids. Germline CDR1 and CDR2: SGHTA and FQGNSA. The V gene end was trimmed by 2 bases and the J gene end by 1 base; junction bases not matched to a gene: 11. The entire variable domain, with the rest obtained from reference TRBV7-2 and TRBJ2-7, is as follows: GAGVSQSPSNKVTEKGKDVELRCDPISGHTALYWYRQSLGQGLEFLIYFQGNSAPDKSGLPSDRFSAERTGGSVSTLTIQRTQQEDSAVYLCASSLRPPTSGRSYEQYFGPGTRLTVT.

The chain couples TRBV5-8 to TRBJ1-5, with D unclear. CDR3 length: 12 amino acids. Deletions cut 1 base from V and 10 bases from J, with 9 bases between. Germline CDR1 is SGHTS and CDR2 is YDEGEE. The CDR3 sequence is CASSLWREPQHF. The CDR3 DNA reads TGTGCCAGCAGCTTGTGGAGGGAACCCCAGCATTTT.

The DNA for the CDR3 is TGTGCCAGCAGGCATCCCACCGGTGGCGGCTACACCTTC. It encodes CASRHPTGGGYTF. V and J are TRBV28 and TRBJ1-2; the D is unclear. This CDR3 spans 13 amino acids. Germline assignment: CDR1 MDHEN and CDR2 SYDVKM. The V gene lost 6 bases and the J gene lost 8 bases, with 16 bases spanning the gap.

There are a few counts of this clone. The chain combines TRBV6-1 with TRBJ1-1, with D unclear. The germline V gene has CDR1 MNHNS and CDR2 SASEGT. This CDR3 is built from 13 residues. The V gene lost 1 base and the J gene lost 4 bases, with 7 bases spanning the gap. Written as DNA, the CDR3 is TGTGCCAGCAGTGAAGTAAGGATCACTGAAGCTTTCTTT. It codes for CASSEVRITEAFF.

The chain joins TRBV2 to TRBJ2-3; D is tentatively TRBD1 or TRBD2 (5 bases each). Germline CDR1 SNHLY, CDR2 FYNNEI. This CDR3 spans 16 amino acids. Deletions cut 1 base from V and 2 bases from J, with 13 bases between. The CDR3 DNA follows: TGTGCCAGCAGTGAAGGGTGGGACCGGTCCACAGATACGCAGTATTTT. It encodes CASSEGWDRSTDTQYF.

The genes are TRBV20-1 and TRBJ2-7; 12 bases are shared with TRBD1. V was clipped by 3 bases and J by 5 bases; unmatched bases: 8. Germline loops: CDR1 DFQATT, CDR2 SNEGSKA (reference sequence). The CDR3 covers 15 residues. CDR3 nucleotides: TGCAGTGCTAGTCGGGACAGGGGGCGCGGGGACGAGCAGTACTTC. As protein: CSASRDRGRGDEQYF.

CDR3 amino acids: CASSLKWSDGYTF. For the CDR3, the DNA is TGTGCCAGCAGCTTGAAGTGGAGCGATGGCTACACCTTC. The rearrangement joins TRBV5-7 to TRBJ1-2; D not resolved. TRBV5-7 carries the ORF label, with uncertain function. V was trimmed by 1 base and J by 6 bases, leaving 10 bases between them. The CDR3 extends over 13 amino acids.

The chain is built from TRBV2 and TRBJ2-7, with D maybe TRBD1 (6 bases). Trimming shortened V by 5 bases and J by 4 bases, and 12 bases separated the two germline ends. Germline V gene sequence: CDR1 SNHLY, CDR2 FYNNEI. The CDR3 consists of 13 residues. The CDR3 protein is CASSQGQNYEQYF. In nucleotides, the CDR3 is TGTGCCAGCAGTCAGGGACAAAATTACGAGCAGTACTTC.

The V call is TRBV3-1 (or the pseudogene TRBV3-2), the J call TRBJ2-5; 16 bases agree with TRBD2. The germline V gene encodes CDR1 LGHDT and CDR2 YNNKEL (reference sequence). CDR3 size: 16 residues. Trimming at V came to 3 bases and at J to 5 bases, leaving 3 bases not matched to a gene. CDR3 DNA sequence: TGTGCCAGCAGCCAGGGACTAGCGGGGGGGACGGAGACCCAGTACTTC. This sequence encodes CASSQGLAGGTETQYF.

The V call is TRBV7-8, the J call TRBJ2-1; 8 bases line up with TRBD2. The V gene's germline CDR1 is SGHVS and CDR2 FQNEAQ. V lost 1 base, J lost 2 bases, and 4 bases stayed unmatched. The CDR3 covers 16 residues. The CDR3, as DNA: TGTGCCAGCAGCTTAGAGCGGGGGCTCCCCTACAATGAGCAGTTCTTC. Translation: CASSLERGLPYNEQFF.

The chain combines TRBV7-9 with TRBJ1-2, with TRBD1 identical over 8 bases. Germline lookup yields CDR1 SEHNR and CDR2 FQNEAQ (reference sequence). V dropped 0 bases and J dropped 0; count of bases not matched to a gene: 6. This CDR3 region has 17 residues. The CDR3 nucleotides are TGTGCCAGCAGCTTAGCGGGGGACAGGTCCTCTAACTATGGCTACACCTTC. As protein: CASSLAGDRSSNYGYTF.

This clone was detected a few times. The chain links TRBV10-3 to TRBJ1-3; the match to TRBD1 covers 7 bases. The germline gives CDR1 ENHRY, CDR2 SYGVKD. J was trimmed by 0 bases and V by 6 bases; bases with no gene match: 8. This CDR3 comprises 16 residues. CDR3: CAISGTADSSGNTIYF. DNA for the CDR3: TGTGCCATCAGCGGGACAGCTGACTCCTCTGGAAACACCATATATTTT.

The chain joins TRBV4-2 to TRBJ2-6; tentatively, D is TRBD1 (5 bases). CDR3 length: 18 amino acids. With 6 bases removed from V and 0 bases from J, the gap between germline ends came to 18 bases. Germline lookup yields CDR1 LGHNA and CDR2 YNFKEQ. This chain's CDR3 is CASRVGDRSFSGANVLTF. CDR3 nucleotides: TGTGCCAGCAGGGTAGGAGACAGATCCTTCTCTGGGGCCAACGTCCTGACTTTC.

This clone appeared a few times. The V and J genes are TRBV18 and TRBJ1-1; D is unclear. The CDR3 consists of 12 residues. CDR1 and CDR2 from the germline V gene are KGHSH and LQKENI. V gave up 2 bases and J gave up 1 base, with 2 bases separating them. The DNA of the CDR3 is TGTGCCAGCTCACCAGGGAACACTGAAGCTTTCTTT. It translates to CASSPGNTEAFF.

This sequence joins TRBV5-8 and TRBJ2-7; D not resolved. Germline CDR1 SGHTS, CDR2 YDEGEE. This CDR3 contains 13 residues. The germline V and J ends were trimmed by 3 bases and 5 bases, with 12 bases remaining between them. For the CDR3, the DNA is TGTGCCAGCAGCTCAAGGAACAGAGACGAGCAGTACTTC. Translated, it gives CASSSRNRDEQYF. Full variable domain (missing parts from reference TRBV5-8 and TRBJ2-7): EAGVTQSPTHLIKTRGQQATLRCSPISGHTSVYWYQQALGLGLQFLLWYDEGEERNRGNFPPRFSGRQFPNYSSELNVNALELEDSALYLCASSSRNRDEQYFGPGTRLTVT.

This rearrangement joins TRBV29-1 to TRBJ2-1; possibly TRBD1 for D (5 bases). This CDR3 has 14 amino acids. The germline V gene has CDR1 SQVTM and CDR2 ANQGSEA. The germline V and J ends were trimmed by 0 bases and 6 bases, with 12 bases remaining between them. The DNA of the CDR3 is TGCAGCGTTGAAGATCTCCAGGGTGTCAATGAGCAGTTCTTC. This gives the protein CSVEDLQGVNEQFF.

The chain carries TRBV14 and TRBJ1-2; 7 nucleotides line up with TRBD1. Germline lookup yields CDR1 SGHDN and CDR2 FVKESK. V gave up 3 bases and J gave up 4 bases; unmatched junction bases: 5. This CDR3 region has 14 residues. The CDR3 here is CASSQTTGSYGYTF. The DNA of the CDR3 is TGTGCCAGCAGCCAGACGACAGGGTCCTATGGCTACACCTTC.

The V gene is TRBV7-8, the J gene TRBJ1-1, with D perhaps TRBD1 (5 bases). The length of the CDR3 is 15 residues. Deletions cut 2 bases from V and 4 bases from J, with 14 bases between. CDR1 and CDR2 from the germline V gene are SGHVS and FQNEAQ. CDR3 protein: CASSLLTQARTEAFF. CDR3 DNA sequence: TGTGCCAGCAGCTTACTTACACAGGCCCGCACTGAAGCTTTCTTT.

The chain carries TRBV7-9 and TRBJ1-5; D possibly corresponds to TRBD1 (5 bases). Trimming shortened V by 5 bases and J by 2 bases, and 7 bases separated the two germline ends. The germline V gene has CDR1 SEHNR and CDR2 FQNEAQ (reference sequence). The CDR3 runs 13 residues. CDR3 bases: TGTGCCAGCAGCCCAGGGCGCAATCAGCCCCAGCATTTT. Its protein is CASSPGRNQPQHF.

This clone was seen only once. The genes are TRBV12-3 or TRBV12-4 and TRBJ2-1, with 7 bases matching TRBD1. This CDR3 is 13 amino acids long. Trimming at V came to 10 bases and at J to 3 bases, leaving 6 bases not matched to a gene. Here the CDR3 reads CATPDRHYNEQFF. CDR3 DNA sequence: TGTGCCACCCCGGACAGGCACTACAATGAGCAGTTCTTC.

V usage is TRBV2 and J usage is TRBJ2-1, with 7 positions matching TRBD2. Looked up from germline, CDR1 is SNHLY and CDR2 is FYNNEI. This CDR3 contains 16 residues. Losses at the gene ends were 3 bases for V and 6 bases for J; bases not matched to a gene: 11. The CDR3 coding sequence is TGTGCCAGCAGTGATTGGGGGGGTACCCTCGGCAATGAGCAGTTCTTC. Protein: CASSDWGGTLGNEQFF.

CDR3 amino acids: CASSQVNSGGARFF. The DNA for the CDR3 is TGTGCCAGCAGCCAAGTAAATAGCGGGGGGGCACGGTTCTTC. This sequence joins TRBV3-1 (or the pseudogene TRBV3-2) and TRBJ2-1, with 11 bases identical to TRBD2. The CDR3 totals 14 residues. CDR1 is LGHDT, CDR2 YNNKEL, per germline (reference sequence). V gave up 1 base and J gave up 15 bases; unmatched junction bases: 8.

The chain recombines TRBV10-2 with TRBJ2-7; 8 bases fit TRBD2. The CDR3 has 12 amino acids. Germline assignment: CDR1 WSHSY and CDR2 SAAADI. The V gene end was trimmed by 6 bases and the J gene end by 6 bases; junction bases not matched to a gene: 4. DNA for the CDR3: TGCGCCAGCAGCGGACTAGCTCGCGAGCAGTACTTC. It specifies CASSGLAREQYF.